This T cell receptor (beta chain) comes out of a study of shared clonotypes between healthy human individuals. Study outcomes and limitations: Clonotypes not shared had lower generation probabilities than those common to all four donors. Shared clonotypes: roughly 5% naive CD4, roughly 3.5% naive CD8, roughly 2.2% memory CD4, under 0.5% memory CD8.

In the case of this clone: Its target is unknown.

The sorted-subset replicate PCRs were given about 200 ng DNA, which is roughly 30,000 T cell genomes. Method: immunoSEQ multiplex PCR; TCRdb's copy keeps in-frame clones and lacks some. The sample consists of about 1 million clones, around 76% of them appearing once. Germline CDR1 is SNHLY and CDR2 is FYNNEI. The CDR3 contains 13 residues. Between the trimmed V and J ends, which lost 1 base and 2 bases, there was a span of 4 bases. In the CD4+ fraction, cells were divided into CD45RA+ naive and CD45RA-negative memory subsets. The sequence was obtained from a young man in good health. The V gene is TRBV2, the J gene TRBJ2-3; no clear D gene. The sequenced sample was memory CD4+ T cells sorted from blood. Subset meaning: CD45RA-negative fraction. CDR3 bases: TGTGCCAGCAGTGAAGAGAACACAGATACGCAGTATTTT. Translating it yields CASSEENTDTQYF.